These T cell receptor beta chains were read from a single sample in a study of T cell repertoires in cytomegalovirus infection. Which antigens these TCRs recognize remains unknown. TCRdb reprocessed the reads with MiXCR, giving one entry per CDR3 protein. The sample consists of a few hundred thousand distinct CDR3 sequences, 40% of them appearing once. Sequencing was performed on cultured PBMCs, taken from culture after CMV antigen stimulation. Receptors originate from a human donor in good health (CMV status not recorded). Some clones in this sample may be carry-over from other donors' samples. Both conserved end residues are part of each CDR3.

v_call	j_call	cdr3_aa
TRBV7-6	TRBJ2-7	CASSLVGLAYEQYF
TRBV7-2	TRBJ2-1	CASSSRGGYNEQFF
TRBV7-2	TRBJ2-3	CASSSHGPTSGRDLKQYF
TRBV7-2	TRBJ2-1	CASRVVNGGEGNEQFF
TRBV5-1	TRBJ2-1	CASSTIQGNEQFF
TRBV20-1	TRBJ2-1	CSVRTFQQFF
TRBV7-8	TRBJ1-2	CASSLASQAPLTF
TRBV7-6	TRBJ1-5	CASSSTENSNQPQHF
TRBV4-1	TRBJ1-2	CASQNPPTTYGYTF
TRBV11-2	TRBJ2-7	CASSIHTAGGGSYEQYF
TRBV12-3/TRBV12-4	TRBJ2-1	CASSGQGAFRNEQFF
TRBV7-2	TRBJ1-5	CASSLEQGATNQPQHF